This T cell receptor beta chain was captured in a study of T cell repertoires in cytomegalovirus infection. This CDR3 region has 15 residues. V was shortened by 4 bases and J by 6 bases, with 18 bases between the two germline ends. CDR1 is KGHSH and CDR2 is LQKENI in the germline V gene. TCRdb called the reads again in MiXCR, with one record for every CDR3 protein. Here the sample spans around 310,000 distinct CDR3 sequences, 17% being singletons. Input material: PBMCs. The sequence was collected from a human donor in good health (CMV status not recorded). Some clones in this sample may be carry-over from other donors' samples. This chain joins TRBV18 and TRBJ1-1, with a tentative D call TRBD1 (6 bases). The CDR3 coding sequence is TGTGCCAGCTCACAGTCAGGGGTCTGGCGCGCTGAAGCTTTCTTT. Its translation is CASSQSGVWRAEAFF.